This T cell receptor (beta chain) is drawn from a study of T cell responses to AZD1222 COVID-19 vaccine. Study summary: Pooled samples include second doses given at about 4 or 12 weeks. Study results and caveats: Reports say nearly half of spike-specific TCRs go after unmutated variant regions.

The germline gives CDR1 SGHRS, CDR2 YFSETQ. V was pared by 2 bases and J by 4 bases, with 9 bases between. The CDR3 has 14 amino acids. This clone was recorded once. Its antigen is undetermined. The repertoire was sequenced with immunoSEQ multiplex PCR; TCRdb's copy has only in-frame clones and lacks some. The sample records 100,000 to 150,000 clones, 88% being singletons. The rearrangement uses TRBV5-1 and TRBJ2-2; the D gene is possibly TRBD2 (5 bases). This receptor was obtained from an adult in good health. This specimen was peripheral blood, taken on day 0 of AZD1222 vaccination. CDR3 DNA sequence: TGCGCCAGCAGCTTTCGCCGGGGCACCGGGGAGCTGTTTTTT. Translating it yields CASSFRRGTGELFF.